These 3 T cell receptor beta chains were sequenced from one sample in a study of cytomegalovirus exposure and HLA in healthy donors. Produced via immunoSEQ multiplex PCR; TCRdb's table is partial and in-frame only. Of some 150,000 clones in the sample, about nine tenths were seen once. Sequenced sample: PBMCs. The receptors here all came from a man younger than 35 in good health and CMV-seropositive.

The chain combines TRBV6-5 with TRBJ2-7; possibly TRBD2 for D (5 bases). V was shortened by 6 bases and J by 4 bases, with 16 bases between the two germline ends. Germline loops: CDR1 MNHEY, CDR2 SVGAGI. This CDR3 region has 14 residues. The DNA of the CDR3 is TGTGCCAGCAGCCGCTCGGGATCTGAGTACGAGCAGTACTTC. The encoded protein is CASSRSGSEYEQYF.

The gene calls are TRBV7-3 and TRBJ2-2; TRBD1 agrees at 7 bases. Unmatched junction bases numbered 7, after V lost 4 bases and J lost 2 bases. Germline CDR1 reads SGHTA; CDR2 reads FQGTGA. The CDR3 length is 16 residues. The CDR3 here is CASSSGGTANTGELFF. CDR3 sequence (DNA): TGTGCCAGCAGCTCGGGTGGGACAGCTAACACCGGGGAGCTGTTTTTT.

This rearrangement joins TRBV10-1 to TRBJ2-1; D is possibly TRBD2 (6 bases). Trimming pared 5 bases from V and 0 bases from J, leaving 14 bases between. This CDR3 has 16 amino acids. Germline V gene data show CDR1 as WNHNN and CDR2 as SYGVQD (reference sequence). CDR3 region: CASSHSGASSYNEQFF. Here the CDR3 DNA reads TGCGCCAGCAGTCATAGCGGTGCTAGCTCCTACAATGAGCAGTTCTTC.